The T cell receptor (beta chain) described here comes from a study of T cells in Graves' hyperthyroidism and ophthalmopathy. The TCR beta CDR3 regions underwent amplification using RNA transcripts as the source. The HTBI set primed first-round TCR CDR3 RT-PCR. TCRdb analysed the multiplex PCR reads with MiXCR anew, one entry per CDR3 protein. The sample holds 480,000 or so distinct CDR3 sequences, around 14% seen once. This clonotype has only a few counts. Germline loops: CDR1 SQVTM, CDR2 ANQGSEA. CDR3 length: 13 amino acids. V lost 3 bases to trimming and J lost 4 bases, with 12 bases between them. This TCR was sampled from a woman under 30 with Graves' hyperthyroidism. The genes are TRBV29-1 and TRBJ1-1, with no clear D. Sequencing used blood. The CDR3 reads CSVEWRSGTEAFF. In DNA, the CDR3 is TGCAGCGTTGAGTGGAGGAGCGGCACTGAAGCTTTCTTT.